This passage covers 18 T cell receptor beta chains from one sample sequenced in a study of blood T cell repertoires in COVID-19. Sequenced by immunoSEQ multiplex PCR; TCRdb stores in-frame clones only, minus some. The sample lists 100,000 or so clones, about 85% occurring once. Sequencing used peripheral blood. Every receptor here comes from a man aged 45-65 years with acute or convalescent COVID-19.

This clone was recorded only once. The chain couples TRBV6-5 to TRBJ2-3; 9 bases are shared with TRBD2. The ends lost 6 bases at V and 1 base at J; junction bases unmatched: 5. This CDR3 is 15 amino acids long. Germline assignment: CDR1 MNHEY and CDR2 SVGAGI. The CDR3, as DNA: TGTGCCAGCAGGGTTAGCGGGGGCGGCACAGATACGCAGTATTTT. It yields the protein CASRVSGGGTDTQYF.

This clone was observed a handful of times. The rearrangement links TRBV6-5 to TRBJ1-5; unclear D gene. Germline CDR1 is MNHEY and CDR2 is SVGAGI. V was shortened by 2 bases and J by 7 bases, with 12 bases between the two germline ends. This CDR3 has 14 amino acids. The CDR3 region has the DNA TGTGCCAGCAGTTACACGGCCTCCGGGCAGCCCCAGCATTTT. This encodes CASSYTASGQPQHF.

The chain carries TRBV6-5 and TRBJ2-7, with a weak D call TRBD1 (6 bases). V was clipped by 6 bases and J by 1 base, with 16 bases between them. The CDR3 loop spans 15 amino acids. Germline V lookup: CDR1 MNHEY, CDR2 SVGAGI. The CDR3 coding sequence is TGTGCCAGCAGATCCCCCGCGGACAGTTCCTACGAGCAGTACTTC. This gives the protein CASRSPADSSYEQYF.

The chain couples TRBV28 to TRBJ1-2; D remains unclear. V was trimmed by 5 bases and J by 4 bases, leaving 8 bases between them. CDR1 MDHEN and CDR2 SYDVKM come from the germline V gene. The CDR3 consists of 12 residues. CDR3 sequence: CASSLLSYGYTF. Here the CDR3 DNA reads TGTGCCAGCAGTCTCCTCAGCTATGGCTACACCTTC.

The V and J genes are TRBV28 and TRBJ2-5; D is possibly TRBD2 (5 bases). The CDR3 sequence is 13 residues long. Per germline, CDR1 MDHEN and CDR2 SYDVKM. V lost 6 bases and J lost 7, with 15 bases in between. CDR3 in amino acids: CASRPSAGGTQYF. The CDR3 nucleotides are TGTGCCAGCAGGCCCTCGGCGGGCGGGACCCAGTACTTC.

The V and J genes are TRBV6-4 and TRBJ2-1, with D maybe TRBD2 (5 bases). The CDR3 is 14 amino acids. V dropped 7 bases and J dropped 9 bases, with 19 bases sitting between them. Germline V CDR1 and CDR2: MRHNA, SNTAGT. The CDR3 is CASTLDAGISEQFF. CDR3 bases: TGTGCCAGCACCCTGGACGCGGGTATTAGTGAGCAGTTCTTC.

This rearrangement joins TRBV24-1 to TRBJ2-2; a possible D gene is TRBD1 (6 bases). Germline V CDR1 and CDR2: KGHDR, SFDVKD. The CDR3 is 14 amino acids. Between the trimmed V and J ends, which lost 7 bases and 1 base, there was a span of 9 bases. Here the CDR3 reads CATSKGQNTGELFF. CDR3 coding DNA: TGTGCCACCAGCAAGGGACAGAACACCGGGGAGCTGTTTTTT.

The rearrangement links TRBV19 to TRBJ2-2; possible D gene TRBD1, 5 bases. Germline V gene data show CDR1 as LNHDA and CDR2 as SQIVND (reference sequence). This CDR3 region has 16 residues. The V gene lost 2 bases and the J gene lost 1 base, with 11 bases spanning the gap. The CDR3 nucleotides are TGTGCCAGTAGTATAATGGTGGGGCAGAACACCGGGGAGCTGTTTTTT. Its translation: CASSIMVGQNTGELFF.

This rearrangement joins TRBV10-3 to TRBJ2-1; the match to TRBD1 covers 7 bases. Germline lookup yields CDR1 ENHRY and CDR2 SYGVKD. The ends lost 6 bases at V and 0 bases at J; junction bases unmatched: 2. The CDR3 has 14 amino acids. The CDR3 region has the DNA TGTGCCATCAGGGACAGGAGCTCCTACAATGAGCAGTTCTTC. It encodes CAIRDRSSYNEQFF.

In this sample, this clone turned up once. The chain combines TRBV19 with TRBJ1-1, with 8 nucleotides matching TRBD1. V trimming: 6 bases; J trimming: 6 bases; junction bases outside the gene matches: 9. This CDR3 is built from 14 residues. CDR1 is LNHDA, CDR2 SQIVND, per germline (reference sequence). The CDR3 protein is CASRRGTGTSEAFF. For the CDR3, the DNA is TGTGCCAGTAGACGAGGGACAGGAACCTCTGAAGCTTTCTTT. Drawing the rest from reference TRBV19 and TRBJ1-1, the complete variable domain is DGGITQSPKYLFRKEGQNVTLSCEQNLNHDAMYWYRQDPGQGLRLIYYSQIVNDFQKGDIAEGYSVSREKKESFPLTVTSAQKNPTAFYLCASRRGTGTSEAFFGQGTRLTVV.

The rearrangement links TRBV18 to TRBJ2-7; 8 bases are shared with TRBD2. Germline trimming cut 4 bases from V and 0 bases from J; bases unmatched to any gene: 2. CDR1 and CDR2 from the germline V gene are KGHSH and LQKENI. CDR3 length: 14 residues. The CDR3 is CASSLGLDSYEQYF. Here the CDR3 DNA reads TGTGCCAGCTCACTGGGACTAGACTCCTACGAGCAGTACTTC.

The chain uses TRBV5-1 and TRBJ1-6, with D unclear. The CDR3 has 14 residues. Trimming pared 2 bases from V and 10 bases from J, leaving 13 bases between. CDR1 and CDR2 (germline): SGHRS, YFSETQ. The chain's CDR3 is CASSLGQNSSPLHF. CDR3 DNA sequence: TGCGCCAGCAGCTTAGGCCAGAACAGCTCACCCCTCCACTTT.

The J gene is TRBJ1-5, the V gene TRBV28; 8 positions agree with TRBD1. The germline V gene encodes CDR1 MDHEN and CDR2 SYDVKM. This CDR3 is 14 amino acids long. V gave up 8 bases and J gave up 7 bases; unmatched junction bases: 10. The CDR3 reads CASGIPQGAQPQHF. In nucleotides, the CDR3 is TGTGCCAGCGGGATACCGCAGGGGGCACAGCCCCAGCATTTT.

Concerning this clone itself: Additional DNA sequences in this sample encode the identical CDR3. The rearrangement uses TRBV11-2 and TRBJ1-1, with D unresolved. The V gene lost 1 base and the J gene lost 3 bases, with 6 bases spanning the gap. Germline-derived CDR1 and CDR2 are SGHAT and FQNNGV. The CDR3 spans 13 residues. The CDR3 region is CASSLAQYTEAFF. CDR3 bases: TGTGCCAGCAGCTTAGCCCAATACACTGAAGCTTTCTTT.

The chain uses TRBV6-5 and TRBJ1-5; 7 positions match TRBD1. Germline trimming cut 6 bases from V and 4 bases from J; bases unmatched to any gene: 6. There are 14 residues in the CDR3. Germline assignment: CDR1 MNHEY and CDR2 SVGAGI. The CDR3 spells CASSLGQANQPQHF. CDR3 sequence (DNA): TGTGCCAGCAGCCTCGGACAGGCTAATCAGCCCCAGCATTTT.

The J gene is TRBJ1-2, the V gene TRBV7-9; 8 bases fit TRBD1. Germline trimming cut 5 bases from V and 5 bases from J; bases unmatched to any gene: 4. Germline V lookup: CDR1 SEHNR, CDR2 FQNEAQ (reference sequence). The CDR3 has 13 residues. The DNA of the CDR3 is TGTGCCAGCAGCCCACAGGGGGGGTATGGCTACACCTTC. Its translation is CASSPQGGYGYTF.

This rearrangement joins TRBV7-9 to TRBJ2-4, with D possibly being TRBD2 (6 bases). The length of the CDR3 is 19 residues. CDR1 and CDR2 from the germline V gene are SEHNR and FQNEAQ (reference sequence). The ends were cut back, 1 base at V and 0 bases at J, with 19 bases in the middle. The CDR3 DNA reads TGTGCCAGCAGCTTAGTTGGTGGACGGGAGCTTCTAGCCAAAAACATTCAGTACTTC. It yields the protein CASSLVGGRELLAKNIQYF.

V and J are TRBV28 and TRBJ2-1, with a tentative D call TRBD2 (5 bases). Looked up from germline, CDR1 is MDHEN and CDR2 is SYDVKM. CDR3 length: 17 amino acids. V was cut by 7 bases and J by 1 base, with 20 bases left in between. CDR3 loop: CASTIPSGRDSYNEQFF. The CDR3 region has the DNA TGTGCCAGCACCATCCCCTCGGGCCGGGATTCCTACAATGAGCAGTTCTTC.